The 19 T cell receptor beta chains reported below all come from one sample, sequenced in a study of shared clonotypes between healthy human individuals. Libraries were prepared by immunoSEQ multiplex PCR; TCRdb keeps only in-frame clonotypes and omits some of them. The data show 500,000 to 700,000 clones, approximately 95% seen once. CD45RO-negative, CCR7-positively selected cells formed the naive CD8 fraction, excluding terminally differentiated effector memory CD45RA+ cells. The sequenced sample consisted of naive CD8+ T cells sorted from blood. These receptor sequences come from a woman younger than 45 in good health.

V and J are TRBV7-3 and TRBJ2-2; D is tentatively TRBD1 or TRBD2 (6 bases each). Germline CDR1 reads SGHTA; CDR2 reads FQGTGA. The V and J ends lost 2 bases and 5 bases respectively, with 15 bases between them. The length of the CDR3 is 16 residues. Here the CDR3 DNA reads TGTGCCAGCAGCTTAGATCCCGGGGGCTTTACCGGGGAGCTGTTTTTT. This sequence encodes CASSLDPGGFTGELFF.

This rearrangement joins TRBV28 to TRBJ2-1, with 10 bases fitting TRBD2. CDR1 MDHEN and CDR2 SYDVKM come from the germline V gene. Losses at the gene ends were 6 bases for V and 4 bases for J; bases not matched to a gene: 6. The CDR3 consists of 15 residues. The CDR3 sequence is CASSLTSGTYNEQFF. DNA for the CDR3: TGTGCCAGCAGCCTCACTAGCGGGACTTACAATGAGCAGTTCTTC.

In DNA, the CDR3 is TGTGCCAGCGGCCTGGCAGGGGGCGGGGGCACCGGGGAGCTGTTTTTT. The encoded protein is CASGLAGGGGTGELFF. This chain uses TRBV25-1 with TRBJ2-2; tentative D call: TRBD1 (8 bases). The germline gives CDR1 MGHDK, CDR2 SYGVNS. Deletions cut 8 bases from V and 4 bases from J, with 20 bases between. The CDR3 is 16 amino acids.

Comment on this clone: Other DNA variants within this sample encode the same CDR3. The chain carries TRBV4-1 and TRBJ2-7; unclear D gene. The length of the CDR3 is 12 residues. Germline V gives CDR1 MGHRA, CDR2 YSYEKL. Trimming shortened V by 2 bases and J by 4 bases, and 6 bases separated the two germline ends. The CDR3 nucleotides read TGCGCCAGCAGCCAACCCGATTACGAGCAGTACTTC. This translates into CASSQPDYEQYF.

The rearrangement joins TRBV11-2 to TRBJ2-1, with 9 bases fitting TRBD2. The CDR3 length is 16 residues. CDR1 is SGHAT, CDR2 FQNNGV, per germline. The V gene end was trimmed by 5 bases and the J gene end by 4 bases; junction bases not matched to a gene: 9. Here the CDR3 reads CASSPLAGEAYNEQFF. CDR3 in DNA: TGTGCCAGCAGCCCATTAGCGGGAGAGGCATACAATGAGCAGTTCTTC.

The CDR3 protein is CASSVRLAGETDTQYF. The CDR3 DNA reads TGTGCCAGCAGCGTCAGACTAGCGGGAGAGACAGATACGCAGTATTTT. The gene calls are TRBV9 and TRBJ2-3; TRBD2 matches at 12 bases. V shed 2 bases, J shed 3 bases, and the junction held 4 bases outside the gene matches. Germline CDR1 is SGDLS and CDR2 is YYNGEE. This CDR3 spans 16 amino acids.

The chain uses TRBV5-6 and TRBJ2-2; D ambiguous. Trimming took off 1 base at V and 5 bases at J, with 15 bases between the two ends. The germline CDR1 and CDR2 sequences are SGHDT and YYEEEE. The CDR3 length is 16 residues. CDR3 nucleotide sequence: TGTGCCAGCAGCTTGAGGAAACGGGTGGAGACCGGGGAGCTGTTTTTT. This translates into CASSLRKRVETGELFF.

This clone has just a few counts. V usage is TRBV2 and J usage is TRBJ2-1, with TRBD2 matching 10 bases. CDR1 and CDR2 from the germline V gene are SNHLY and FYNNEI. The CDR3 spans 17 residues. With 4 bases clipped from V and 7 bases from J, the junction kept 13 bases outside the gene matches. The chain's CDR3 is CASSGLAGVKTDNEQFF. The CDR3, as DNA: TGTGCCAGCAGTGGCCTAGCGGGAGTGAAGACGGATAATGAGCAGTTCTTC.

The rearrangement links TRBV29-1 to TRBJ2-7; 8 bases are shared with TRBD1. Germline V lookup: CDR1 SQVTM, CDR2 ANQGSEA. V gave up 0 bases and J gave up 7 bases; unmatched junction bases: 14. This CDR3 region has 16 residues. Here the CDR3 DNA reads TGCAGCGTTGAAGATCTCTCGGACAGGGAAGTAGGTGAGCAGTACTTC. The encoded protein is CSVEDLSDREVGEQYF.

The chain links TRBV18 to TRBJ2-1, with 14 bases fitting TRBD2. In germline, CDR1 is KGHSH, CDR2 LQKENI. The CDR3 has 20 residues. The junction had 12 bases not matched to a gene; V was cut back by 3 bases and J by 2 bases. DNA for the CDR3: TGTGCCAGCTCACCGACTCCGGGACTAGCGGGAGACGGGACCTACAATGAGCAGTTCTTC. Translated: CASSPTPGLAGDGTYNEQFF.

For the CDR3, the DNA is TGTGCCAGCAGGCCTACAGGGGGCCCCACCGGGGAGCTGTTTTTT. Translating gives CASRPTGGPTGELFF. The chain combines TRBV28 with TRBJ2-2, with 9 bases lining up with TRBD1. The CDR3 has 15 residues. Per germline, CDR1 MDHEN and CDR2 SYDVKM. Trimming took 6 bases from V and 4 from J; bases not matched to a gene: 6.

The chain employs TRBV7-3 and TRBJ1-3, with D possibly being TRBD1 (5 bases). V lost 2 bases to trimming and J lost 4 bases, with 9 bases between them. This CDR3 comprises 14 residues. Germline values: CDR1 SGHTA, CDR2 FQGTGA. In nucleotides, the CDR3 is TGTGCCAGCAGCTTAGACAGCACCGGAAACACCATATATTTT. Encoded protein: CASSLDSTGNTIYF.

The V call is TRBV19, the J call TRBJ2-3, with TRBD1 identical over 7 bases. The V segment lost 2 bases and the J segment 2 bases; nucleotides outside the gene matches: 4. The CDR3 consists of 15 residues. The germline CDR1 and CDR2 sequences are LNHDA and SQIVND (reference sequence). CDR3 amino acids: CASSISQGLTDTQYF. CDR3 in DNA: TGTGCCAGTAGTATATCACAGGGGCTCACAGATACGCAGTATTTT.

The rearrangement uses TRBV7-9 and TRBJ2-7; TRBD2 aligns across 9 bases. The CDR3 sequence is 15 residues long. V lost 5 bases and J lost 1; bases outside the gene matches: 6. Germline V gives CDR1 SEHNR, CDR2 FQNEAQ (reference sequence). CDR3 loop: CASSPRLAESYEQYF. In nucleotides, the CDR3 is TGTGCCAGCAGCCCCCGACTAGCGGAGTCCTACGAGCAGTACTTC.

The rearrangement links TRBV28 to TRBJ2-7, with TRBD1 as a possible D gene (6 bases). The CDR3 sequence is 17 residues long. V was clipped by 3 bases and J by 3 bases, with 21 bases between them. Germline CDR1 and CDR2: MDHEN and SYDVKM. This CDR3 reads CASSFLTVRGIRYEQYF. CDR3 nucleotide sequence: TGTGCCAGCAGTTTCCTTACAGTGAGGGGGATTCGCTACGAGCAGTACTTC.

The V gene is TRBV5-1, the J gene TRBJ2-7; 8 bases align to TRBD1. V lost 0 bases, J lost 4 bases, and 6 bases stayed unmatched. Germline CDR1 SGHRS, CDR2 YFSETQ. This CDR3 comprises 15 residues. The chain's CDR3 is CASSLARGHGYEQYF. The CDR3 coding sequence is TGCGCCAGCAGCTTGGCCAGGGGGCATGGGTACGAGCAGTACTTC.

The chain combines TRBV9 with TRBJ1-5, with a possible D match to TRBD1 (6 bases). V lost 3 bases to trimming and J lost 7 bases, with 14 bases between them. CDR3 length: 14 amino acids. Germline V gives CDR1 SGDLS, CDR2 YYNGEE. The CDR3 loop reads CASSEDGQYQPQHF. The CDR3, as DNA: TGTGCCAGCAGCGAGGATGGACAGTACCAGCCCCAGCATTTT. Filled out from reference TRBV9 and TRBJ1-5, the complete variable domain reads DSGVTQTPKHLITATGQRVTLRCSPRSGDLSVYWYQQSLDQGLQFLIQYYNGEERAKGNILERFSAQQFPDLHSELNLSSLELGDSALYFCASSEDGQYQPQHFGDGTRLSIL.

The V and J genes are TRBV5-6 and TRBJ1-1; D gene uncertain. CDR1 is SGHDT and CDR2 is YYEEEE in the germline V gene. V was pared by 2 bases and J by 3 bases, with 5 bases between. The CDR3 has 12 amino acids. CDR3 coding DNA: TGTGCCAGCAGCTTTCAAGACACTGAAGCTTTCTTT. Encoded protein: CASSFQDTEAFF. The full variable domain, its missing parts supplied by reference TRBV5-6 and TRBJ1-1, is DAGVTQSPTHLIKTRGQQVTLRCSPKSGHDTVSWYQQALGQGPQFIFQYYEEEERQRGNFPDRFSGHQFPNYSSELNVNALLLGDSALYLCASSFQDTEAFFGQGTRLTVV.

J is TRBJ2-7 and V is TRBV19; D gene unclear. Germline lookup yields CDR1 LNHDA and CDR2 SQIVND (reference sequence). CDR3 length equals 14 residues. Trimming left V 5 bases short and J 0 bases short, with 11 bases between. CDR3 amino acids: CASSPKTLSYEQYF. The CDR3 nucleotides read TGTGCCAGTAGTCCGAAGACGCTCTCCTACGAGCAGTACTTC.